The 22 T cell receptor beta chains below were found in one sample sequenced in a study of blood T cell repertoires in COVID-19. The table came from immunoSEQ multiplex PCR; TCRdb's copy has only in-frame clones and leaves some out. In the table there are roughly 500,000 clones, 89% of which are singletons. Material for sequencing was peripheral blood. All receptors come from a man between 18 and 29 years old with COVID-19, enrolled during active disease.

The chain is built from TRBV6-5 and TRBJ2-5; maybe TRBD2 (6 bases). The CDR3 totals 14 residues. CDR1 and CDR2 from the germline V gene are MNHEY and SVGAGI. V was pared by 3 bases and J by 3 bases, with 11 bases between. CDR3 bases: TGTGCCAGCAGTTATAATGGGGGGAAAGAGACCCAGTACTTC. Translated: CASSYNGGKETQYF.

The V call is TRBV27, the J call TRBJ1-1, with 7 nucleotides matching TRBD1. The V segment lost 6 bases and the J segment 1 base; nucleotides outside the gene matches: 5. Looked up from germline, CDR1 is MNHEY and CDR2 is SMNVEV (reference sequence). The CDR3 has 14 amino acids. CDR3 bases: TGTGCCAGCAGCCCCCGACAGGGGAACACTGAAGCTTTCTTT. It encodes CASSPRQGNTEAFF.

This rearrangement joins TRBV19 to TRBJ1-3; 7 positions agree with TRBD1. CDR3 length equals 14 residues. CDR1 is LNHDA, CDR2 SQIVND, per germline (reference sequence). The V gene end was trimmed by 2 bases and the J gene end by 2 bases; junction bases not matched to a gene: 0. CDR3 residues: CASSIQGAGNTIYF. The CDR3 DNA reads as TGTGCCAGTAGTATACAGGGGGCTGGAAACACCATATATTTT. Full variable domain (remainder filled in from reference TRBV19 and TRBJ1-3): DGGITQSPKYLFRKEGQNVTLSCEQNLNHDAMYWYRQDPGQGLRLIYYSQIVNDFQKGDIAEGYSVSREKKESFPLTVTSAQKNPTAFYLCASSIQGAGNTIYFGEGSWLTVV.

This chain uses TRBV5-1 with TRBJ1-2, with 7 nucleotides matching TRBD1. The CDR3 spans 16 residues. J gave up 1 base and V 4 bases, and 10 bases lay outside the gene matches. Germline V gene sequence: CDR1 SGHRS, CDR2 YFSETQ. Here the CDR3 reads CASSPGLQGVNYGYTF. The CDR3 DNA reads TGCGCCAGCAGCCCCGGGCTTCAGGGGGTTAACTATGGCTACACCTTC.

This chain connects TRBV29-1 to TRBJ1-3; 8 bases are a match to TRBD1. The CDR3 is 13 amino acids. Per the germline V gene, CDR1 is SQVTM and CDR2 is ANQGSEA. Germline trimming cut 4 bases from V and 4 bases from J; bases unmatched to any gene: 3. The CDR3 nucleotides read TGCAGCGTTGGGGACAGGTCGGGAAACACCATATATTTT. As protein: CSVGDRSGNTIYF.

The chain has TRBV21-1 and TRBJ2-7; the D segment call TRBD2 is taken from the table without a DNA check. TRBV21-1 is labeled a pseudogene. The CDR3 length is 16 residues. The CDR3 sequence is CASSFGSGGLFYEQYF. CDR3 coding DNA: TGTGCCAGCAGCTTCGGGAGCGGGGGGTTATTCTACGAGCAGTACTTC.

The genes are TRBV9 and TRBJ1-4; maybe TRBD1 (5 bases). This CDR3 is 16 amino acids long. V was pared by 0 bases and J by 0 bases, with 9 bases between. The germline V gene encodes CDR1 SGDLS and CDR2 YYNGEE. In nucleotides, the CDR3 is TGTGCCAGCAGCGTAGGAACAGGCGCAACTAATGAAAAACTGTTTTTT. This sequence encodes CASSVGTGATNEKLFF.

V gene TRBV5-1 combines with J gene TRBJ1-4; the D gene is possibly TRBD1 (5 bases). V was cut by 5 bases and J by 0 bases, with 8 bases left in between. CDR1 and CDR2 from the germline V gene are SGHRS and YFSETQ. This CDR3 spans 14 amino acids. This CDR3 is CASSQGTTNEKLFF. CDR3 sequence (DNA): TGCGCCAGCAGTCAGGGAACAACTAATGAAAAACTGTTTTTT.

The chain couples TRBV6-5 to TRBJ2-3; D call uncertain. The CDR3 length is 14 residues. Per germline, CDR1 MNHEY and CDR2 SVGAGI. Trimming removed 0 bases at V and 1 base at J, with 5 bases between. The CDR3 region is CASSYSFGTDTQYF. The CDR3 DNA reads as TGTGCCAGCAGTTACTCTTTCGGCACAGATACGCAGTATTTT.

V usage is TRBV4-1 and J usage is TRBJ1-3; D unresolved. V lost 4 bases and J lost 2, with 9 bases in between. The CDR3 has 14 residues. CDR1 is MGHRA and CDR2 is YSYEKL in the germline V gene. This chain's CDR3 is CASSPGGAGNTIYF. The CDR3 DNA is TGCGCCAGCAGCCCCGGCGGGGCTGGAAACACCATATATTTT.

This sequence joins TRBV12-2 and TRBJ2-3; no check of the table's D call, TRBD2, against the DNA was made. TRBV12-2 is classified as a pseudogene. The CDR3 runs 15 residues. For the CDR3, the DNA is TGTGCAAGTCGCGTAATACGGGTAGAGACAGATACGCAGTATTTT. Its translation is CASRVIRVETDTQYF.

This clone was counted once. V and J are TRBV5-6 and TRBJ2-3; 8 bases map to TRBD1. CDR1 is SGHDT and CDR2 is YYEEEE in the germline V gene. J lost 6 bases, V lost 2 bases, and 5 bases had no gene match. The CDR3 has 14 residues. CDR3 amino acids: CASSFQGARDTQYF. The CDR3 bases are TGTGCCAGCAGCTTCCAGGGGGCGAGGGATACGCAGTATTTT.

This sequence joins TRBV28 and TRBJ1-6; D ambiguous. The CDR3 runs 15 residues. The V gene lost 2 bases and the J gene lost 7 bases, with 12 bases spanning the gap. CDR1 and CDR2 (germline): MDHEN, SYDVKM. CDR3 protein: CASSLRRAQNSPLHF. The CDR3 DNA follows: TGTGCCAGCAGTTTAAGGCGGGCGCAGAATTCACCCCTCCACTTT.

The chain combines TRBV6-5 with TRBJ1-1; D is uncertain. Germline V gene data show CDR1 as MNHEY and CDR2 as SVGAGI. V lost 4 bases and J 12 bases, leaving 18 bases between the germline ends. The CDR3 loop spans 13 amino acids. CDR3 sequence reads: CASSSPGFVQTFF. CDR3 DNA sequence: TGTGCCAGCAGTTCACCGGGATTTGTTCAAACTTTCTTT.

CDR3 protein: CASSGGGNVMNTEAFF. Written as DNA, the CDR3 is TGCGCCAGCAGTGGGGGGGGAAACGTAATGAACACTGAAGCTTTCTTT. The chain recombines TRBV10-1 with TRBJ1-1; D is perhaps TRBD1 (5 bases). Trimming stripped 4 bases from V and 0 bases from J, with 15 bases between. Germline V gene lookup returns CDR1 WNHNN and CDR2 SYGVQD (reference sequence). The CDR3 consists of 16 residues.

J is TRBJ2-1 and V is TRBV7-6, with 13 nucleotides matching TRBD2. The CDR3 length is 18 residues. Germline CDR1 and CDR2: SGHVS and FNYEAQ. Losses at the gene ends were 4 bases for V and 6 bases for J; bases not matched to a gene: 12. CDR3 DNA sequence: TGTGCCAGCAGCTCCCCCGGGACTAGCGGGATTAGGGCCAATGAGCAGTTCTTC. This sequence encodes CASSSPGTSGIRANEQFF.

This clone appeared once. The chain recombines TRBV2 with TRBJ1-1; 9 nucleotides agree with TRBD1. Unmatched junction bases numbered 11, after V lost 8 bases and J lost 4 bases. CDR1 is SNHLY and CDR2 is FYNNEI in the germline V gene. This CDR3 has 15 residues. This CDR3 is CASGRDREVSTEAFF. As DNA, the CDR3 is TGTGCCAGCGGGCGGGACAGGGAGGTATCCACTGAAGCTTTCTTT.

The chain has TRBV18 and TRBJ2-1, with 9 bases identical to TRBD1. J gave up 8 bases and V 0 bases, and 2 bases lay outside the gene matches. The CDR3 sequence is 14 residues long. Germline V CDR1 and CDR2: KGHSH, LQKENI. Here the CDR3 DNA reads TGTGCCAGCTCACCACCGACAGGGGGGGATGAGCAGTTCTTC. It specifies CASSPPTGGDEQFF. Full variable domain (rest looked up from reference TRBV18 and TRBJ2-1): NAGVMQNPRHLVRRRGQEARLRCSPMKGHSHVYWYRQLPEEGLKFMVYLQKENIIDESGMPKERFSAEFPKEGPSILRIQQVVRGDSAAYFCASSPPTGGDEQFFGPGTRLTVL.

This rearrangement joins TRBV27 to TRBJ1-6; D gene uncertain. Germline V gene sequence: CDR1 MNHEY, CDR2 SMNVEV (reference sequence). The CDR3 is 15 residues long. Trimming pared 0 bases from V and 11 bases from J, leaving 14 bases between. CDR3 protein: CASSLSISGKAPLHF. The DNA of the CDR3 is TGTGCCAGCAGTTTATCAATCTCGGGAAAAGCACCCCTCCACTTT.

The genes are TRBV18 and TRBJ1-2; D gene unclear. This CDR3 has 13 amino acids. Trimming took off 2 bases at V and 3 bases at J, with 7 bases between the two ends. Germline CDR1 KGHSH, CDR2 LQKENI. The CDR3 sequence is CASSPGSDYGYTF. CDR3 bases: TGTGCCAGCTCACCAGGTTCGGACTATGGCTACACCTTC.

V gene TRBV19 combines with J gene TRBJ2-1; TRBD2 matches 9 bases. J lost 1 base, V lost 3 bases, and 7 bases had no gene match. The CDR3 contains 17 residues. Germline CDR1 and CDR2: LNHDA and SQIVND (reference sequence). The CDR3 loop reads CASSMGSGSLSYNEQFF. In DNA form, the CDR3 reads TGTGCCAGTAGTATGGGTAGCGGGAGCCTATCCTACAATGAGCAGTTCTTC.

This clone came up once. This chain's CDR3 is CASSPRDSRETQYF. The CDR3 coding sequence is TGTGCCAGCAGCCCGAGGGACAGTAGGGAGACCCAGTACTTC. The chain carries TRBV13 and TRBJ2-5; 7 nucleotides match TRBD1. The germline gives CDR1 PRHDT, CDR2 FYEKMQ (reference sequence). The CDR3 is made up of 14 amino acids. V gave up 5 bases and J gave up 5 bases; unmatched junction bases: 8.